This T cell receptor beta chain was identified in a study of blood T cell repertoires in COVID-19. Overall study context: Researchers got acute and convalescent COVID-19 samples from the United States, Italy and Spain. From T cells, B-cell-depleted T cells, or PBMCs came the material, which was cDNA or gDNA.

Germline CDR1 is MDHEN and CDR2 is SYDVKM. The CDR3 runs to 15 residues. V lost 6 bases and J 7 bases, leaving 21 bases between the germline ends. Original methodology: Reference gene primers were amplified, and this amplification served to estimate nucleated cell counts. Clones were read by immunoSEQ multiplex PCR, and TCRdb kept only the in-frame ones, dropping some. V, J and clone size are taken as reported in that table, and D and trimming were inferred from the DNA itself. In the table there are about 120,000 clones, 70% to 80% of which are singletons. The specimen was peripheral blood. This TCR was recovered from a woman of 80 years or more with acute or convalescent COVID-19. This rearrangement joins TRBV28 to TRBJ1-2; D is unclear. The CDR3 loop reads CASSAPLAGLGGYTF. DNA for the CDR3: TGTGCCAGCAGCGCCCCACTGGCGGGGTTGGGTGGCTACACCTTC.